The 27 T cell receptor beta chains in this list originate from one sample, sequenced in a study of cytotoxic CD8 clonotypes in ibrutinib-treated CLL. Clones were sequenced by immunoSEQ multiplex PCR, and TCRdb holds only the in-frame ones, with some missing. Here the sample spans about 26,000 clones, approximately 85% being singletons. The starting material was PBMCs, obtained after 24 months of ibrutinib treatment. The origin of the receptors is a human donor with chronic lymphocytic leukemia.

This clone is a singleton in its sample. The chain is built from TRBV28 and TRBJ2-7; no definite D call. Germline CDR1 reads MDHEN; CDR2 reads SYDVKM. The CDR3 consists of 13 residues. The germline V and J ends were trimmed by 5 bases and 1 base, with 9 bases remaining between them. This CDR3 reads CASSAQDSYEQYF. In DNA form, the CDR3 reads TGTGCCAGCAGTGCTCAGGATTCCTACGAGCAGTACTTC.

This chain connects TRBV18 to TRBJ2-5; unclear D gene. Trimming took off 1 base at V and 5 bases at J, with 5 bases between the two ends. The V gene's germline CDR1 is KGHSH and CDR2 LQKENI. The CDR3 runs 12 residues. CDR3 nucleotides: TGTGCCAGCTCACCACTCAGGGAGACCCAGTACTTC. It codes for CASSPLRETQYF.

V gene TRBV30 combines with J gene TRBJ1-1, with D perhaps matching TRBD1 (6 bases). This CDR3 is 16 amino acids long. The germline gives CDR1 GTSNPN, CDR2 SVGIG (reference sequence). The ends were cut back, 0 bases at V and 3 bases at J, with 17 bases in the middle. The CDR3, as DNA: TGTGCCTGGAGTGTCGAGAGGGGGATGGGAGACACTGAAGCTTTCTTT. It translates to CAWSVERGMGDTEAFF.

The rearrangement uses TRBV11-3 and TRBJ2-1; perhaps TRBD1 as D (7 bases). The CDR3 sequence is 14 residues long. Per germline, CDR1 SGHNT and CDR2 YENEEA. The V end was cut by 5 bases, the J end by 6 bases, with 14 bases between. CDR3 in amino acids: CASSRGTASNEQFF. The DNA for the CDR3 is TGTGCCAGCAGCCGGGGGACAGCAAGCAATGAGCAGTTCTTC.

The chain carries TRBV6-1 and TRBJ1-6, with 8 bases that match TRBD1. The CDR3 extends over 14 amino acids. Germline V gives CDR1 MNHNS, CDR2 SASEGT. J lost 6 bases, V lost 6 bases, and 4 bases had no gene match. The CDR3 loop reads CASSRTGSNSPLHF. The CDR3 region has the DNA TGTGCCAGCAGCCGGACAGGGTCTAATTCACCCCTCCACTTT.

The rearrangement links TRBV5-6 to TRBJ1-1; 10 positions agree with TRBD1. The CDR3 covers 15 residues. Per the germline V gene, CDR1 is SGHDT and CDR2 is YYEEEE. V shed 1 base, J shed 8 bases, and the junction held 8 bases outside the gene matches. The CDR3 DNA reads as TGTGCCAGCAGCTTGTATGGACAGGGGGGTATGGAAGCTTTCTTT. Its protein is CASSLYGQGGMEAFF. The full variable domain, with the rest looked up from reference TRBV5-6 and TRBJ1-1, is DAGVTQSPTHLIKTRGQQVTLRCSPKSGHDTVSWYQQALGQGPQFIFQYYEEEERQRGNFPDRFSGHQFPNYSSELNVNALLLGDSALYLCASSLYGQGGMEAFFGQGTRLTVV.

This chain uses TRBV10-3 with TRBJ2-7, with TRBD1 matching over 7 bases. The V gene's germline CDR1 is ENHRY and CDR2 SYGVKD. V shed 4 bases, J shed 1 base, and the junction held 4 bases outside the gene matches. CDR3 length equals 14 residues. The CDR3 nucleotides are TGTGCCATCAGTGGTCTGGGACAGTCCTACGAGCAGTACTTC. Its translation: CAISGLGQSYEQYF.

CDR3 DNA: TGTGCCAGTACCCGGGACCTAAGCACCTACAATGAGCAGTTCTTC. Translated: CASTRDLSTYNEQFF. The chain uses TRBV19 and TRBJ2-1; D is tentatively TRBD1 or TRBD2 (5 bases each). Germline assignment: CDR1 LNHDA and CDR2 SQIVND (reference sequence). This CDR3 is 15 amino acids long. With 7 bases removed from V and 2 bases from J, the gap between germline ends came to 15 bases.

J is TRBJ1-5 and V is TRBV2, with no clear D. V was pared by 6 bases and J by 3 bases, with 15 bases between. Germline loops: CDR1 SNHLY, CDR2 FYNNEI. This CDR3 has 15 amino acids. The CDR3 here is CASRKGWRANQPQHF. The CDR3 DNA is TGTGCCAGCAGAAAAGGGTGGAGGGCCAATCAGCCCCAGCATTTT.

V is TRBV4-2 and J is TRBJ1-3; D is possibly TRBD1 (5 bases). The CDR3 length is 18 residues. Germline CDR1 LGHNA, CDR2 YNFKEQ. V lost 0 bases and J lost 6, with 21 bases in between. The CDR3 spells CASSQDGLGGEAPNTIYF. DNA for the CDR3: TGTGCCAGCAGCCAAGATGGGTTGGGGGGGGAAGCCCCAAACACCATATATTTT.

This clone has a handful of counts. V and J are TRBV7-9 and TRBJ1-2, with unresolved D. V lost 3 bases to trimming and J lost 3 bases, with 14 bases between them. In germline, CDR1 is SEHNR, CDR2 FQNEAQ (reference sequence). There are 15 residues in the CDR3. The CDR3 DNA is TGTGCCAGCAGCTTGGAGTTAGAGCGAGACTATGGCTACACCTTC. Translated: CASSLELERDYGYTF.

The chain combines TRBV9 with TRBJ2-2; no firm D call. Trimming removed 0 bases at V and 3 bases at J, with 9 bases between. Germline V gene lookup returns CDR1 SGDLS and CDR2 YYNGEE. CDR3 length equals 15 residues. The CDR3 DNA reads TGTGCCAGCAGCGTAGTGGGTTCTCACACCGGGGAGCTGTTTTTT. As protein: CASSVVGSHTGELFF. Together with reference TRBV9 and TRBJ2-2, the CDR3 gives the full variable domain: DSGVTQTPKHLITATGQRVTLRCSPRSGDLSVYWYQQSLDQGLQFLIQYYNGEERAKGNILERFSAQQFPDLHSELNLSSLELGDSALYFCASSVVGSHTGELFFGEGSRLTVL.

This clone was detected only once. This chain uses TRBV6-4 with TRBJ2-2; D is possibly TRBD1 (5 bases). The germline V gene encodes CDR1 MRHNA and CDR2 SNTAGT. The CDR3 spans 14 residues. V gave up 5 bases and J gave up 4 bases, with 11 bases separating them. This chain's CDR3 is CASSYTGFTGELFF. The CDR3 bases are TGTGCCAGCAGTTACACAGGATTCACCGGGGAGCTGTTTTTT.

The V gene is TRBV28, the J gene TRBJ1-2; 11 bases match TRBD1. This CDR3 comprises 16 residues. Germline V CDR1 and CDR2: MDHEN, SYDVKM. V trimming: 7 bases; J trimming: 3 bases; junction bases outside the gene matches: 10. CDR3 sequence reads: CASNPPWGQGDYGYTF. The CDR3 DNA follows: TGTGCCAGCAACCCTCCGTGGGGACAGGGGGACTATGGCTACACCTTC.

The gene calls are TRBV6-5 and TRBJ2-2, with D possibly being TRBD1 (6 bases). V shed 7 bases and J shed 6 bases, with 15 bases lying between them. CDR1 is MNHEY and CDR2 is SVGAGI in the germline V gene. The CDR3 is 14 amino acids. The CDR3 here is CASTAYRVPGELFF. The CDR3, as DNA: TGTGCCAGCACCGCGTACAGGGTACCCGGGGAGCTGTTTTTT.

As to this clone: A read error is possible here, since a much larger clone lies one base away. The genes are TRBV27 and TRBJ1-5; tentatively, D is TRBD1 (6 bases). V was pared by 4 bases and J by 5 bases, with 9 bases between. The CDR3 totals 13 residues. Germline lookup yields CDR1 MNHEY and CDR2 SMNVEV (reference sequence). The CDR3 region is CASSWDIDQPQHF. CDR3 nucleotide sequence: TGTGCCAGCAGTTGGGACATAGATCAGCCCCAGCATTTT.

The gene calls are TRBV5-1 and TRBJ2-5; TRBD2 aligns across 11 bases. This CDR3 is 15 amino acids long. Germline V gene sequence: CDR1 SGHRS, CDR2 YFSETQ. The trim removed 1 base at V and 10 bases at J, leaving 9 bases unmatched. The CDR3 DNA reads TGCGCCAGCAGCTTGACTAGCGGGGGCCTTAGTTTCCAGTACTTC. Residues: CASSLTSGGLSFQYF.

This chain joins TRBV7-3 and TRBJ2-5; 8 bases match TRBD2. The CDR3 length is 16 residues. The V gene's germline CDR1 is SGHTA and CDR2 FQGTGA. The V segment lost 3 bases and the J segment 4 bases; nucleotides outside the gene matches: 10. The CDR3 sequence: CASSFLGGAGGETQYF. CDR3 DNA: TGTGCCAGCAGCTTTCTCGGGGGGGCCGGAGGAGAGACCCAGTACTTC.

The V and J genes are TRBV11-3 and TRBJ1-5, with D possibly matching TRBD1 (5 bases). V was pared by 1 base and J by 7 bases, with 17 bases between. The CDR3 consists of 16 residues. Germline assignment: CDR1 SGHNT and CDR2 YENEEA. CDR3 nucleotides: TGTGCCAGCAGCTTAGTGTTTGGGCAGGGAGACCAGCCCCAGCATTTT. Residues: CASSLVFGQGDQPQHF.

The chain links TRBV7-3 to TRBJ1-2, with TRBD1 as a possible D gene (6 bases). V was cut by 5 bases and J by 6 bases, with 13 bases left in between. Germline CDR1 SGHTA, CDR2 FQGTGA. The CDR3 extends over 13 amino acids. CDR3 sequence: CASSPGTNNGYTF. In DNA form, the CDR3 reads TGTGCCAGCAGCCCAGGGACAAACAATGGCTACACCTTC.

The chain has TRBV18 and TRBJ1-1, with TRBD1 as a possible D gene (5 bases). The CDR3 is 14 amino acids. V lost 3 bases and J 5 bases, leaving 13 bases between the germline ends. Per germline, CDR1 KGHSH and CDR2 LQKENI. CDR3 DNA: TGTGCCAGCTCACCGGAGAGGCGGGGGACTGAAGCTTTCTTT. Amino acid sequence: CASSPERRGTEAFF.

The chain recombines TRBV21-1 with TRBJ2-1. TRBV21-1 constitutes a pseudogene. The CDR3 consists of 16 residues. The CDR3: CASRIRDPERYNEQFF. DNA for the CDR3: TGTGCCAGTAGAATCCGGGACCCTGAACGATACAATGAGCAGTTCTTC.

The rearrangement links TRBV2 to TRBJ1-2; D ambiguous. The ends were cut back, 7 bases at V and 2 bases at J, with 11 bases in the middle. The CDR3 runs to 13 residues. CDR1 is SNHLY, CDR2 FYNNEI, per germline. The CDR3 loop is CASTNNLNYGYTF. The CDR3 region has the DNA TGTGCCAGCACAAACAACCTCAACTATGGCTACACCTTC.

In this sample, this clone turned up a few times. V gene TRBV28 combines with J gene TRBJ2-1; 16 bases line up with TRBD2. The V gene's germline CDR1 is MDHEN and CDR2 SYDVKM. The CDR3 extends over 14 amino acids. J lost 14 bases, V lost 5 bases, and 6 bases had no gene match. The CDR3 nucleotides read TGTGCCAGCAGTACCGGGACTAGCGGGGGGGGCGAGTTCTTC. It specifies CASSTGTSGGGEFF.

CDR3 in amino acids: CASSLGQGLLLDEQFF. The CDR3 DNA sequence: TGCGCCAGCAGCTTGGGACAGGGCCTATTATTGGATGAGCAGTTCTTC. V and J are TRBV5-1 and TRBJ2-1; 7 nucleotides match TRBD1. V was clipped by 0 bases and J by 8 bases; unmatched bases: 11. The germline CDR1 and CDR2 sequences are SGHRS and YFSETQ. This CDR3 spans 16 amino acids.

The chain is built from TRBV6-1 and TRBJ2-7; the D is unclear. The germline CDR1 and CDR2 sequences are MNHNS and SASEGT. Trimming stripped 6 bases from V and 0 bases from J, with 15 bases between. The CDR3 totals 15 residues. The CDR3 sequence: CASSPGSLSSYEQYF. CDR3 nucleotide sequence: TGTGCCAGCAGCCCCGGGTCTCTAAGCTCCTACGAGCAGTACTTC.

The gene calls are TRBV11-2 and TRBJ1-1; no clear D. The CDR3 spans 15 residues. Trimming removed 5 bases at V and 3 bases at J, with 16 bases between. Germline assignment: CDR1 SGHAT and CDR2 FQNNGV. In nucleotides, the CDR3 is TGTGCCAGCAGCGGGTTCAGGTCTTCGGACACTGAAGCTTTCTTT. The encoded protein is CASSGFRSSDTEAFF.